This TCR beta chain came from a study of cytomegalovirus exposure and HLA in healthy donors. Study-wide results and caveats: Confirmation in vitro established that a few CMV-associated chains were specific for CMV antigens.

Here immunoSEQ multiplex PCR was the method, and the copy in TCRdb shows in-frame clones only, minus some. The sample has roughly 200,000 clones, 86% seen once. As for this clone: Its antigen is not known.

In germline, CDR1 is KGHSH, CDR2 LQKENI. This CDR3 region has 13 residues. Trimming stripped 3 bases from V and 2 bases from J, with 2 bases between. V and J are TRBV18 and TRBJ2-6; D is unresolved. The receptor's source is a man between 25 and 39 years old in good health and CMV-seropositive. The sequencing input was PBMCs. The CDR3 here is CASSPAGANVLTF. For the CDR3, the DNA is TGTGCCAGCTCACCGGCTGGGGCCAACGTCCTGACTTTC.